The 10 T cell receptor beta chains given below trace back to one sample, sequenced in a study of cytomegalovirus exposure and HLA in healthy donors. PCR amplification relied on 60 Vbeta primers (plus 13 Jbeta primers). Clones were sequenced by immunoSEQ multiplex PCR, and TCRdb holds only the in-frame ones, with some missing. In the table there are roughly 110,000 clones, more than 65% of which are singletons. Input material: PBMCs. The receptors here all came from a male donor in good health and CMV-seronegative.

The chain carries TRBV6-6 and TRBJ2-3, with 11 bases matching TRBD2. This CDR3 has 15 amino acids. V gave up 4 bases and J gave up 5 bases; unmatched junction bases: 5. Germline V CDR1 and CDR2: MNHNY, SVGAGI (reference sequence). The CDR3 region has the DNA TGTGCCAGCAGTTGGACTAGCGGGCAGATAGATACGCAGTATTTT. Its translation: CASSWTSGQIDTQYF.

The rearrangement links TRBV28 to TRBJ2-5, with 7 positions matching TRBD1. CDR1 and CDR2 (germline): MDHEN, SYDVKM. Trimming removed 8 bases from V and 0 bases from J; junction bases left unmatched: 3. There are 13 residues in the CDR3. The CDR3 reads CASQTGNQETQYF. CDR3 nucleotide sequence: TGTGCCAGCCAGACAGGGAACCAAGAGACCCAGTACTTC. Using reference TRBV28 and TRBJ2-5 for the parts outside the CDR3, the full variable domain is DVKVTQSSRYLVKRTGEKVFLECVQDMDHENMFWYRQDPGLGLRLIYFSYDVKMKEKGDIPEGYSVSREKKERFSLILESASTNQTSMYLCASQTGNQETQYFGPGTRLLVL.

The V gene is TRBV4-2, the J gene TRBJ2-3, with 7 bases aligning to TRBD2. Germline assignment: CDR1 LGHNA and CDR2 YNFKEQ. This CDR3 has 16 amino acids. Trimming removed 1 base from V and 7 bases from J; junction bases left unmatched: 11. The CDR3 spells CASSQVSASGMYTQYF. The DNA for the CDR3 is TGTGCCAGCAGCCAAGTATCCGCCAGCGGGATGTATACGCAGTATTTT.

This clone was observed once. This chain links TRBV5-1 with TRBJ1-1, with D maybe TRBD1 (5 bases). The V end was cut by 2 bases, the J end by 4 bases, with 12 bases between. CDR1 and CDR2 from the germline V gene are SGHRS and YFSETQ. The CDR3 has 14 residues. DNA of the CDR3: TGCGCCAGCAGCTTCAGACCGACAGCCACTGAAGCTTTCTTT. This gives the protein CASSFRPTATEAFF.

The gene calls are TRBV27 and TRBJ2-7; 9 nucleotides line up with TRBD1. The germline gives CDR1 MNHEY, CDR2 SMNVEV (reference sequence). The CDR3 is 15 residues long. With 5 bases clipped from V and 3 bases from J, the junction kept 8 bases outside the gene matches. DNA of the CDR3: TGTGCCAGCAGTCGCGGGACAGGGAATTTCTACGAGCAGTACTTC. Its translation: CASSRGTGNFYEQYF.

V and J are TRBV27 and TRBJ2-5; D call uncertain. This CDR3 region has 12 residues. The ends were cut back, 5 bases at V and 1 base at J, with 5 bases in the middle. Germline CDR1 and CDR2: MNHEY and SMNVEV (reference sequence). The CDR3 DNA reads TGTGCCAGCAGTCCCCTCCAAGAGACCCAGTACTTC. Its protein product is CASSPLQETQYF.

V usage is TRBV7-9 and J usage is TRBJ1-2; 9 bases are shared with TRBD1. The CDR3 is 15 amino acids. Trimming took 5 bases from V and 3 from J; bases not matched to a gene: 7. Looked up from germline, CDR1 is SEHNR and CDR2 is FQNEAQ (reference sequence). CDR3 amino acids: CASSLDRGRDYGYTF. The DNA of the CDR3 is TGTGCCAGCAGCCTGGACAGGGGACGTGACTATGGCTACACCTTC.

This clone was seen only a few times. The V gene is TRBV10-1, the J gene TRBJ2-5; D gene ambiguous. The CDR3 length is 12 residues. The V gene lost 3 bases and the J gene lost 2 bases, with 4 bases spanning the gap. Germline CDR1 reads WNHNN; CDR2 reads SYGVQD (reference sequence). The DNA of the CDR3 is TGCGCCAGCAGTGACAGTCAAGAGACCCAGTACTTC. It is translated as CASSDSQETQYF.

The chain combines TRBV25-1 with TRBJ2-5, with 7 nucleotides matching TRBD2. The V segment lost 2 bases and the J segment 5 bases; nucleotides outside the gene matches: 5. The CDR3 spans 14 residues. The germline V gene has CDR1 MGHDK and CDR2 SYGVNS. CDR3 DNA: TGTGCCAGCAGTGAACCGAAGGGAGGGGAGACCCAGTACTTC. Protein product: CASSEPKGGETQYF. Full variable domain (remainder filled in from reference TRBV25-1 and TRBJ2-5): EADIYQTPRYLVIGTGKKITLECSQTMGHDKMYWYQQDPGMELHLIHYSYGVNSTEKGDLSSESTVSRIRTEHFPLTLESARPSHTSQYLCASSEPKGGETQYFGPGTRLLVL.

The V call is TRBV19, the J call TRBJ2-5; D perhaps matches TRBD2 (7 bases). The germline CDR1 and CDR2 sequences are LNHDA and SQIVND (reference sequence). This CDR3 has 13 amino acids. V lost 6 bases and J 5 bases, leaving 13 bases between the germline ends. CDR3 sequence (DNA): TGTGCCAGTAGAAAACAGGGAGGGGAGACCCAGTACTTC. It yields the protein CASRKQGGETQYF.